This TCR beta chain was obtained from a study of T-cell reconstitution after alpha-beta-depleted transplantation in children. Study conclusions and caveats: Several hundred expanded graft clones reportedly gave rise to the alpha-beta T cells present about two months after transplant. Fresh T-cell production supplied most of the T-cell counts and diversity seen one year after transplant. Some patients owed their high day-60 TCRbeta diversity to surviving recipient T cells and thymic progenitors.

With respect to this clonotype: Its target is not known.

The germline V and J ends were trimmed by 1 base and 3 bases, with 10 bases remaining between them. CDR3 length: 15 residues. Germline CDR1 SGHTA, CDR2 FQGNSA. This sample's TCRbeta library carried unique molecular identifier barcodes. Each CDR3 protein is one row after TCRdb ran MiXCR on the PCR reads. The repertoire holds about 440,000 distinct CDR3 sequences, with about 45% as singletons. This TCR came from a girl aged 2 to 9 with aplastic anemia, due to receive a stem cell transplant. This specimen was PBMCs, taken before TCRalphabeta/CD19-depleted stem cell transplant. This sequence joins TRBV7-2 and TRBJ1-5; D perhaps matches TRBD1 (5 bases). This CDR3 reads CASSLGGNNNQPQHF. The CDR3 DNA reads TGTGCCAGCAGCTTAGGGGGGAATAACAATCAGCCCCAGCATTTT.